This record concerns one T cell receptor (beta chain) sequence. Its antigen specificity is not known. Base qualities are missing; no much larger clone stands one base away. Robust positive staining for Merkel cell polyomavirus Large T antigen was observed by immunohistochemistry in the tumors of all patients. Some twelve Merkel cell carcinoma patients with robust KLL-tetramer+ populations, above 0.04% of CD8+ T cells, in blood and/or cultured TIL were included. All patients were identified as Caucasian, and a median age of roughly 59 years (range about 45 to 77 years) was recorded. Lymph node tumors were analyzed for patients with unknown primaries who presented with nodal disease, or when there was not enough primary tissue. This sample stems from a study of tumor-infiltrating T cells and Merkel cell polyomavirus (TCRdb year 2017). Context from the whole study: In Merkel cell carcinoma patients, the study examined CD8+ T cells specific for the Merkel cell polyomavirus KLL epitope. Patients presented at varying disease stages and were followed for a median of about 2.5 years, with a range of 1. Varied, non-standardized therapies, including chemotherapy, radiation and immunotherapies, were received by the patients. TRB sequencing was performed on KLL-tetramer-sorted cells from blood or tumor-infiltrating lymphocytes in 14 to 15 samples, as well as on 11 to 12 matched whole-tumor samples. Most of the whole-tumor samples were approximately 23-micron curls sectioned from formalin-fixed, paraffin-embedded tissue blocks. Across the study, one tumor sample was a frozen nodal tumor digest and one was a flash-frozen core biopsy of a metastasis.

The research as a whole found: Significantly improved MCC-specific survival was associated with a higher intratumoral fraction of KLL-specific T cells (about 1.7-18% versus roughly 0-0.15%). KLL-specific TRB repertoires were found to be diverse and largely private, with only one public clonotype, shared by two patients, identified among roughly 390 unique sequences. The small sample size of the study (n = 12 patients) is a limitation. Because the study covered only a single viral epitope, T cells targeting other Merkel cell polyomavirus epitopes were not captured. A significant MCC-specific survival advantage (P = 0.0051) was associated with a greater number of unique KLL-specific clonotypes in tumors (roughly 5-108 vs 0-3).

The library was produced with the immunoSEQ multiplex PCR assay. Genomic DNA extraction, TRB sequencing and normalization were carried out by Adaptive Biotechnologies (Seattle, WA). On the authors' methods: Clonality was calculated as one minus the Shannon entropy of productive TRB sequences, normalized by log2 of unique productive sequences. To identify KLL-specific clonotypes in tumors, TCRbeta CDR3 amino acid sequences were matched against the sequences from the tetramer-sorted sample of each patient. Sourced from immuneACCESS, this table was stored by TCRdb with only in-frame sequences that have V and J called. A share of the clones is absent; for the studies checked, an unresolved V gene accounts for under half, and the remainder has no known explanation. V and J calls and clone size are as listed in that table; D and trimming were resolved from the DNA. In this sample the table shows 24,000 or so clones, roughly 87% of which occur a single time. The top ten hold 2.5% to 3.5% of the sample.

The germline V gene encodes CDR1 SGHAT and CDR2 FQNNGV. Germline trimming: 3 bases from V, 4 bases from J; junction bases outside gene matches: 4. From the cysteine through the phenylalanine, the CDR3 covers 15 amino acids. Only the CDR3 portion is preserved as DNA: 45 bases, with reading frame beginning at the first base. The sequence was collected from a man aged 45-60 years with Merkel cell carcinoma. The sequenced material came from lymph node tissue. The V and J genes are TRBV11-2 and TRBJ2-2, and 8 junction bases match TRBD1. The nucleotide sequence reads TGTGCCAGCAGCTTGCGGCAGGGGGCCACCGGGGAGCTGTTTTTT. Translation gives CASSLRQGATGELFF.